This TCR beta chain was profiled in a study of response to subunit inactivated influenza vaccine. Study findings and constraints: With each seasonal influenza vaccination, the authors suggested, few new T cells are recruited.

Per germline, CDR1 DFQATT and CDR2 SNEGSKA (reference sequence). CDR3 length: 12 amino acids. The V end was cut by 4 bases, the J end by 5 bases, with 9 bases between. This clonotype came up a few times. The antigen is not known. MiXCR was run by TCRdb on the RT-PCR reads, yielding one entry per CDR3 protein. The sample has 500,000 to 600,000 distinct CDR3 sequences, around 15% seen once. This specimen was PBMCs from blood, taken less than 13 days after vaccination. The receptor's source is a man between 45 and 60 years old who received an inactivated influenza vaccine. The chain employs TRBV20-1 and TRBJ1-5; TRBD1 might be the D (6 bases). In nucleotides, the CDR3 is TGCAGTGCTACAGGGGAGTATCAGCCCCAGCATTTT. Translation gives CSATGEYQPQHF.